This T cell receptor beta chain was identified during a study of blood T cell repertoires in COVID-19. Germline lookup yields CDR1 MNHEY and CDR2 SVGAGI. This CDR3 is built from 13 residues. Trimming took off 2 bases at V and 5 bases at J, with 9 bases between the two ends. Only in-frame clones appear in the TCRdb table, and some are missing; sequencing was by immunoSEQ multiplex PCR. The sample carries approximately 97,000 clones, approximately 84% recorded once. The receptor was isolated from a man aged 35-49 years with active or convalescent COVID-19. J is TRBJ1-1 and V is TRBV6-5; possibly TRBD1 for D (5 bases). Sequences were obtained from peripheral blood. The CDR3 region has the DNA TGTGCCAGCAGTTACGGCGGGGGGACTGAAGCTTTCTTT. It is translated as CASSYGGGTEAFF.